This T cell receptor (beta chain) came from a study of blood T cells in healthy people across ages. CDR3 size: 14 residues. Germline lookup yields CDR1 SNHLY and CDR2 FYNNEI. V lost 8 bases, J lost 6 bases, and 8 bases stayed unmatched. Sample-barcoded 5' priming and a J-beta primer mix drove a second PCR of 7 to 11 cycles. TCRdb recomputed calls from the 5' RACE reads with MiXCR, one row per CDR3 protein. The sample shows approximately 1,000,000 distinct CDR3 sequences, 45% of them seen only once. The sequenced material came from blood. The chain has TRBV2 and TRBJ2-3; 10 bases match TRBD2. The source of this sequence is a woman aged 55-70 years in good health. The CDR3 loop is CASWGETSGDTQYF. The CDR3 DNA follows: TGTGCCAGCTGGGGAGAGACTAGCGGGGATACGCAGTATTTT.